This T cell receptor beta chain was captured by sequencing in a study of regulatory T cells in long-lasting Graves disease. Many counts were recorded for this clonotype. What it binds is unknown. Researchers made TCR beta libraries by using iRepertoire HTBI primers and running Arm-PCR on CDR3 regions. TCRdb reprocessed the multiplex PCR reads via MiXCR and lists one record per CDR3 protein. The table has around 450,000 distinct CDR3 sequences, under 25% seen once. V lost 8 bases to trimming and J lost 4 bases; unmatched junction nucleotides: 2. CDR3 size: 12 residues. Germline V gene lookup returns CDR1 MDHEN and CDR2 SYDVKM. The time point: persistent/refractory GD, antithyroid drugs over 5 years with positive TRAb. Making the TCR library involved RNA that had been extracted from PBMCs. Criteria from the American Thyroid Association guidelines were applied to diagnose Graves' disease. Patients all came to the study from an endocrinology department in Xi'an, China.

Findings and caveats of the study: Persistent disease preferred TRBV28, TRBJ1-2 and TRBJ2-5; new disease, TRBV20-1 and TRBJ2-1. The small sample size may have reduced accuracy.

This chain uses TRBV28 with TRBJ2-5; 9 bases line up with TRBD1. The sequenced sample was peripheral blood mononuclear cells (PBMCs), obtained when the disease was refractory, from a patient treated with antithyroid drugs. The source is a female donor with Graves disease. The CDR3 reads CASDRGGETQYF. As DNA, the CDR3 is TGTGCCAGCGACAGGGGGGGAGAGACCCAGTACTTC.